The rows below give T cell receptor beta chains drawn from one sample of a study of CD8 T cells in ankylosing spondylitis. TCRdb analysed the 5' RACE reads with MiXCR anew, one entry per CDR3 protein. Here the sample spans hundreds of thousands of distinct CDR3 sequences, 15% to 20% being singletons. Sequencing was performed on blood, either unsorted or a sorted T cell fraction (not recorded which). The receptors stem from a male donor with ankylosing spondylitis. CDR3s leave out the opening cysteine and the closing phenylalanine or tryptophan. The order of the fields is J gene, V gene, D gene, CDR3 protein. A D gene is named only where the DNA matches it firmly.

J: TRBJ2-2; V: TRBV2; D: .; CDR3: ASSGRKAGELF
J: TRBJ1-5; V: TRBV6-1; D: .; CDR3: ASRPPGAGGNQPQH
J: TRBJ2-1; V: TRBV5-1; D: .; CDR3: ASSLSVTTYNEQF
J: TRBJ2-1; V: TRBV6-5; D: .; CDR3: ASSYSGGRFTPNEQF
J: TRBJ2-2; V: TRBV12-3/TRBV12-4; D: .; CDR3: ASSFSAPGELF
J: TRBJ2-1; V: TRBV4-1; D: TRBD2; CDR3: ASSQDHLAGTYNEQF
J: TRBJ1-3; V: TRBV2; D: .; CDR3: ASSKQAPGNTIY
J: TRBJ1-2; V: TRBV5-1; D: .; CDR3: ASSSGTTFS
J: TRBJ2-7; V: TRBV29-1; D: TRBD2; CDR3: SVARSGSFNEQY
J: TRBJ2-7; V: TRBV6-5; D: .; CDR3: ASSSPPFGAGPSSYEQY
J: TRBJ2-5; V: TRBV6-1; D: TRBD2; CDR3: ASRRLAGEETQY
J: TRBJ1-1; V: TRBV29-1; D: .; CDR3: SVPDSEAF
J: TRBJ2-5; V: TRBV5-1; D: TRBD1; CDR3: ASSRQGPQETQY
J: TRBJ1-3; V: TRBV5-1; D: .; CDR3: ASSPGPGGTGNTIY
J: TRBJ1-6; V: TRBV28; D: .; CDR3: ASRSPEGLGSPLH
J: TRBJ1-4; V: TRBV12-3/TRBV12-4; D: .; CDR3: ASSFWTDHEKLF
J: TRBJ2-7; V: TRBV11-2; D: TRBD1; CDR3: ASSHRTGEQY
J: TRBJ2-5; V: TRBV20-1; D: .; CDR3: SAPPPGRQETQY
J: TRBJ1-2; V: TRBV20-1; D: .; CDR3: SASSGSGGYT
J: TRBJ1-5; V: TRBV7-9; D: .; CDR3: ASSLGGVGNQPQH
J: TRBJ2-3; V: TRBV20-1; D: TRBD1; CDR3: SARGHRAGGSTDTQY
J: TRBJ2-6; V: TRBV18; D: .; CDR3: ASTTGLSGANVLT
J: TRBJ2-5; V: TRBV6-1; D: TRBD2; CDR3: ASSEGLAVGTQY
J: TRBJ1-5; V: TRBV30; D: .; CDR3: AWSPKGSGQPQH
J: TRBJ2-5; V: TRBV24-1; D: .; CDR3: ATSYGGHSQETQY
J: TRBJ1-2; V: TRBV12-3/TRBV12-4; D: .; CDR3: ASSPGFKGTYGYT
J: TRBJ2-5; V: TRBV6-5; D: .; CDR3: ASSYGTIRETQY
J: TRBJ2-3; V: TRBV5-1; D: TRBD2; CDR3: ASSPKAGVRTDTQY
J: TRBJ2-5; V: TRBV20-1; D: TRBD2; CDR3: SASLGLAGTQETQY
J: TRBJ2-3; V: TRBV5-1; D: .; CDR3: ASAKGTDTQY
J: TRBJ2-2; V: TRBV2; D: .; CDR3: ASRNTGRYTGELF
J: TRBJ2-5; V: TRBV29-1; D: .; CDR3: SVERGYETQY
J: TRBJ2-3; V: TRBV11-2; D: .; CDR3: ASSLRLVGATDTQY
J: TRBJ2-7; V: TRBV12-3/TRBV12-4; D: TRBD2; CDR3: ASSTQSGRSEQY
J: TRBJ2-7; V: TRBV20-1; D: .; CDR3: SAADSAYEQY
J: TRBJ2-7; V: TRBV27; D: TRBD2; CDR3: ASSPSGRASEQY
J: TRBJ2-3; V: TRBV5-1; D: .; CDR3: ASSVTARGGGTDTQY
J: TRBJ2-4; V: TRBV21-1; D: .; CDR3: ASSSRDANQY
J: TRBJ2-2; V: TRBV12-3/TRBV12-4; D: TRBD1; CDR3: ASSLRRTGAGNTGELF
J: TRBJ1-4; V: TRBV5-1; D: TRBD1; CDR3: ASKGEGASNEKLF
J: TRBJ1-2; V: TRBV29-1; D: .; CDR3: SVEEGPGGGYT
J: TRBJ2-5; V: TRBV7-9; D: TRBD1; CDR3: ASRRGTGITKETQY